The 7 T cell receptor beta chains below all came from one sample that was sequenced in a study of somatic mutations in cytotoxic T cells in rheumatoid arthritis (dated 2017 in TCRdb). Library method: the immunoSEQ multiplex PCR assay. Sourced from immuneACCESS, this table was stored by TCRdb with only in-frame sequences that have V and J called. A share of the clones is absent; for the studies checked, an unresolved V gene accounts for under half, and the remainder has no known explanation. For this sample there are just under 30,000 clones; about 88% appear just once. The ten largest clones take up more than 8% of the sample. The specimen sequenced was CD8+ T cells sorted from blood. The receptors originated from an adult with rheumatoid arthritis.

J is TRBJ2-1 and V is TRBV11-2; D not certain. Trimming shortened V by 0 bases and J by 7 bases, and 7 bases separated the two germline ends. This CDR3 is built from 13 residues. Per the germline V gene, CDR1 is SGHAT and CDR2 is FQNNGV. The DNA of the CDR3 is TGTGCCAGCAGCTTAGATAACGGGAATGAGCAGTTCTTC. Encoded protein: CASSLDNGNEQFF.

The rearrangement links TRBV9 to TRBJ2-1; TRBD1 matches 9 bases. This CDR3 contains 13 residues. V lost 4 bases and J lost 7; bases outside the gene matches: 3. The germline V gene has CDR1 SGDLS and CDR2 YYNGEE. The CDR3 DNA reads as TGTGCCAGCAGCACGACAGGGGGAAATGAGCAGTTCTTC. Amino acids: CASSTTGGNEQFF.

V and J are TRBV27 and TRBJ2-5; TRBD1 might be the D (5 bases). The ends were cut back, 6 bases at V and 4 bases at J, with 15 bases in the middle. Germline V CDR1 and CDR2: MNHEY, SMNVEV (reference sequence). The CDR3 has 14 amino acids. The CDR3 nucleotides read TGTGCCAGCAGGGACAAACTCCCACCAGAGACCCAGTACTTC. Protein sequence: CASRDKLPPETQYF.

The count of this clone is one. The CDR3 nucleotides are TGTGCCACCAGCAAGGAGGTCGGGGGGGCTTACGGGGAGCTGTTTTTT. Translation: CATSKEVGGAYGELFF. The V and J genes are TRBV15 and TRBJ2-2, with 8 bases fitting TRBD2. V shed 4 bases, J shed 7 bases, and the junction held 11 bases outside the gene matches. Germline lookup yields CDR1 LNHNV and CDR2 YYDKDF (reference sequence). The CDR3 is made up of 16 amino acids.

V is TRBV6-5 and J is TRBJ2-7; no clear D. This CDR3 has 12 residues. V was trimmed by 1 base and J by 4 bases, leaving 5 bases between them. The germline CDR1 and CDR2 sequences are MNHEY and SVGAGI. The CDR3 loop reads CASSYYGYEQYF. CDR3 nucleotides: TGTGCCAGCAGTTACTACGGTTACGAGCAGTACTTC.

This rearrangement joins TRBV30 to TRBJ2-7, with D perhaps given as TRBD1 or TRBD2 (6 bases each). This CDR3 is 14 amino acids long. The germline V gene encodes CDR1 GTSNPN and CDR2 SVGIG (reference sequence). Trimming took off 2 bases at V and 4 bases at J, with 15 bases between the two ends. CDR3 residues: CAWSKVKGGYEQYF. As DNA, the CDR3 is TGTGCCTGGAGTAAGGTAAAGGGGGGTTACGAGCAGTACTTC.

The CDR3 region has the DNA TGTGCCAGTAGTATCGGCATCTCTGGAAACACCATATATTTT. Its translation: CASSIGISGNTIYF. The chain combines TRBV19 with TRBJ1-3; no definite D call. Trimming pared 3 bases from V and 0 bases from J, leaving 6 bases between. The CDR3 length is 14 residues. Germline V gene sequence: CDR1 LNHDA, CDR2 SQIVND (reference sequence).